The rows below give T cell receptor beta chains drawn from one sample of a study of identical twins. In TCRdb, the 5' RACE reads were re-called with MiXCR into one record per CDR3 protein. This table holds 200,000 to 250,000 distinct CDR3 sequences, roughly 12% found once. This sample was also put to use in a study of yellow fever vaccine responses in identical twins.

Source material: memory (CD45RO+) T cells sorted from blood. The receptor set was obtained from a woman aged 18 to 35 in good health. Both conserved end residues are part of each CDR3. Fields, in order: V gene, clone size, D gene, J gene, CDR3 protein, CDR3 DNA. A D gene is named only where the DNA matches it firmly. Expanded clones get a size class; other rows say once, few or many, or leave the size out.

V gene: TRBV3-1
clone size: few
D gene: TRBD1
J gene: TRBJ2-1
CDR3 protein: CASSQLGQGARDEQFF
CDR3 DNA: TGTGCCAGCAGCCAACTCGGACAGGGGGCGCGGGATGAGCAGTTCTTC

V gene: TRBV7-3
clone size: -
D gene: -
J gene: TRBJ2-2
CDR3 protein: CASRGSTGELFF
CDR3 DNA: TGTGCCAGCAGAGGATCCACCGGGGAGCTGTTTTTT

V gene: TRBV28
clone size: few
D gene: -
J gene: TRBJ1-2
CDR3 protein: CASSFGRDYGYTF
CDR3 DNA: TGTGCCAGCAGTTTCGGCAGGGACTATGGCTACACCTTC

V gene: TRBV5-1
clone size: few
D gene: -
J gene: TRBJ1-2
CDR3 protein: CASSLKGGLNYGYTF
CDR3 DNA: TGCGCCAGCAGCTTAAAAGGAGGACTTAACTATGGCTACACCTTC

V gene: TRBV12-3/TRBV12-4
clone size: many
D gene: -
J gene: TRBJ2-3
CDR3 protein: CASRPLGSADTQYF
CDR3 DNA: TGTGCCAGCAGACCTCTCGGATCTGCTGATACGCAGTATTTT

V gene: TRBV7-9
clone size: many
D gene: TRBD2
J gene: TRBJ2-1
CDR3 protein: CASGPTSGGISYNEQFF
CDR3 DNA: TGTGCCAGCGGACCGACTAGCGGGGGGATATCCTACAATGAGCAGTTCTTC

V gene: TRBV12-3/TRBV12-4
clone size: -
D gene: TRBD2
J gene: TRBJ2-7
CDR3 protein: CASSSGATGGYEQYF
CDR3 DNA: TGTGCCAGCAGTTCTGGGGCTACGGGAGGCTACGAGCAGTACTTC

V gene: TRBV20-1
clone size: -
D gene: TRBD2
J gene: TRBJ2-3
CDR3 protein: CSARDRTRNTDTQYF
CDR3 DNA: TGCAGTGCTAGAGATCGGACTAGAAACACAGATACGCAGTATTTT

V gene: TRBV11-1
clone size: few
D gene: TRBD2
J gene: TRBJ2-7
CDR3 protein: CASSTLTSGSFGFYEQYF
CDR3 DNA: TGTGCCAGCAGTACCCTCACTAGCGGGAGTTTTGGGTTCTACGAGCAGTACTTC

V gene: TRBV7-8
clone size: few
D gene: -
J gene: TRBJ2-4
CDR3 protein: CASSSPGAAKNIQYF
CDR3 DNA: TGTGCCAGCAGCTCCCCCGGGGCGGCCAAAAACATTCAGTACTTC

V gene: TRBV28
clone size: few
D gene: -
J gene: TRBJ2-3
CDR3 protein: CASGRGGTDTQYF
CDR3 DNA: TGTGCCAGCGGACGAGGGGGCACAGATACGCAGTATTTT

V gene: TRBV19
clone size: -
D gene: -
J gene: TRBJ1-1
CDR3 protein: CASSIRGGEAFF
CDR3 DNA: TGTGCCAGTAGTATTCGCGGGGGAGAAGCTTTCTTT

V gene: TRBV12-3/TRBV12-4
clone size: many
D gene: TRBD1
J gene: TRBJ2-3
CDR3 protein: CASSRQGAGTDTQYF
CDR3 DNA: TGTGCCAGCAGTCGTCAGGGGGCTGGCACAGATACGCAGTATTTT

V gene: TRBV7-2
clone size: many
D gene: -
J gene: TRBJ2-1
CDR3 protein: CASSLVRGGYNEQFF
CDR3 DNA: TGTGCCAGCAGCTTAGTCAGGGGTGGATACAATGAGCAGTTCTTC

V gene: TRBV2
clone size: few
D gene: TRBD2
J gene: TRBJ2-7
CDR3 protein: CASSDYLAVAYEQYF
CDR3 DNA: TGTGCCAGCAGTGATTATCTAGCGGTTGCCTACGAGCAGTACTTC

V gene: TRBV7-9
clone size: -
D gene: TRBD1
J gene: TRBJ2-3
CDR3 protein: CASSLSTGGSDTQYF
CDR3 DNA: TGTGCCAGCAGCTTATCTACAGGGGGCTCAGATACGCAGTATTTT

V gene: TRBV3-1
clone size: -
D gene: -
J gene: TRBJ2-5
CDR3 protein: CASSAFGSQETQYF
CDR3 DNA: TGTGCCAGCAGCGCCTTCGGCTCTCAAGAGACCCAGTACTTC

V gene: TRBV6-1
clone size: -
D gene: TRBD1
J gene: TRBJ2-4
CDR3 protein: CASRETGGAGAKNIQYF
CDR3 DNA: TGTGCCAGCAGGGAGACAGGGGGCGCCGGAGCCAAAAACATTCAGTACTTC

V gene: TRBV28
clone size: many
D gene: -
J gene: TRBJ1-4
CDR3 protein: CASRGQGSEKLFF
CDR3 DNA: TGTGCCAGCAGGGGGCAGGGAAGTGAAAAACTGTTTTTT

V gene: TRBV7-8
clone size: many
D gene: -
J gene: TRBJ2-2
CDR3 protein: CASSPLWSTGELFF
CDR3 DNA: TGTGCCAGCAGCCCACTGTGGTCCACCGGGGAGCTGTTTTTT

V gene: TRBV20-1
clone size: many
D gene: -
J gene: TRBJ2-6
CDR3 protein: CSAYLSGANVLTF
CDR3 DNA: TGCAGTGCTTACCTCTCTGGGGCCAACGTCCTGACTTTC

V gene: TRBV6-1
clone size: many
D gene: TRBD1
J gene: TRBJ2-3
CDR3 protein: CASGETGTGARDTQYF
CDR3 DNA: TGTGCCAGCGGGGAAACCGGGACAGGGGCCAGAGATACGCAGTATTTT

V gene: TRBV27
clone size: -
D gene: TRBD1
J gene: TRBJ1-2
CDR3 protein: CASSLGQGEGGYTF
CDR3 DNA: TGTGCCAGCAGTTTGGGACAGGGTGAAGGGGGCTACACCTTC

V gene: TRBV5-1
clone size: -
D gene: -
J gene: TRBJ2-1
CDR3 protein: CASSLEGRAEQFF
CDR3 DNA: TGCGCCAGCAGCTTGGAGGGTAGGGCAGAGCAGTTCTTC

V gene: TRBV12-3/TRBV12-4
clone size: -
D gene: TRBD2
J gene: TRBJ2-3
CDR3 protein: CASSVSRGGASGGPSSTDTQYF
CDR3 DNA: TGTGCCAGCAGTGTTAGTAGGGGCGGGGCTAGCGGGGGACCCTCTAGCACAGATACGCAGTATTTT

V gene: TRBV15
clone size: -
D gene: TRBD1
J gene: TRBJ2-5
CDR3 protein: CATSRELRGQAQTQYF
CDR3 DNA: TGTGCCACCAGCAGAGAACTGCGAGGACAGGCTCAGACCCAGTACTTC

V gene: TRBV7-2
clone size: many
D gene: -
J gene: TRBJ2-1
CDR3 protein: CASSPQKGAYNEQFF
CDR3 DNA: TGTGCCAGCAGCCCACAAAAGGGGGCCTACAATGAGCAGTTCTTC

V gene: TRBV12-3/TRBV12-4
clone size: few
D gene: TRBD1
J gene: TRBJ1-6
CDR3 protein: CASSWDRGRRAPLHF
CDR3 DNA: TGTGCCAGCAGTTGGGACAGGGGGCGCAGAGCACCCCTCCACTTT

V gene: TRBV20-1
clone size: -
D gene: TRBD1
J gene: TRBJ2-5
CDR3 protein: CSAPGTGAVSITETQYF
CDR3 DNA: TGCAGTGCTCCCGGGACAGGGGCGGTCTCAATTACAGAGACCCAGTACTTC

V gene: TRBV15
clone size: many
D gene: -
J gene: TRBJ2-7
CDR3 protein: CATSRDPGVSEQYF
CDR3 DNA: TGTGCCACCAGCAGAGATCCAGGGGTGAGCGAGCAGTACTTC

V gene: TRBV7-2
clone size: -
D gene: TRBD1
J gene: TRBJ2-1
CDR3 protein: CASSWTGNRYNEQFF
CDR3 DNA: TGTGCCAGCAGCTGGACAGGGAATAGGTACAATGAGCAGTTCTTC

V gene: TRBV11-3
clone size: -
D gene: TRBD2
J gene: TRBJ2-3
CDR3 protein: CASSLGDSGRKDTQYF
CDR3 DNA: TGTGCCAGCAGCTTAGGGGATAGCGGGAGGAAAGATACGCAGTATTTT

V gene: TRBV2
clone size: -
D gene: -
J gene: TRBJ2-3
CDR3 protein: CASRGDGGDTQYF
CDR3 DNA: TGTGCCAGCAGGGGTGACGGCGGAGATACGCAGTATTTT

V gene: TRBV28
clone size: many
D gene: -
J gene: TRBJ2-5
CDR3 protein: CASSLAEVRVLSF
CDR3 DNA: TGTGCCAGCAGCCTCGCTGAAGTACGGGTCCTGAGCTTC

V gene: TRBV7-2
clone size: many
D gene: TRBD2
J gene: TRBJ2-3
CDR3 protein: CASSLRAGDFTQYF
CDR3 DNA: TGTGCCAGCAGCTTAAGGGCGGGAGACTTTACGCAGTATTTT

V gene: TRBV3-1
clone size: few
D gene: TRBD2
J gene: TRBJ2-4
CDR3 protein: CASSPNLAGGPSGNIQYF
CDR3 DNA: TGTGCCAGCAGCCCGAACTTAGCGGGAGGGCCATCGGGAAACATTCAGTACTTC

V gene: TRBV14
clone size: many
D gene: -
J gene: TRBJ1-1
CDR3 protein: CASSQSQATPNTEAFF
CDR3 DNA: TGTGCCAGCAGCCAATCCCAAGCAACCCCGAACACTGAAGCTTTCTTT

V gene: TRBV18
clone size: -
D gene: -
J gene: TRBJ2-7
CDR3 protein: CASSPLGQGSYQEQYF
CDR3 DNA: TGTGCCAGCTCACCCCTGGGCCAGGGTTCCTATCAGGAGCAGTACTTC

V gene: TRBV29-1
clone size: -
D gene: TRBD1
J gene: TRBJ2-7
CDR3 protein: CSVEGQGAWEQYF
CDR3 DNA: TGCAGCGTTGAAGGACAGGGGGCGTGGGAGCAGTACTTC

V gene: TRBV7-2
clone size: few
D gene: -
J gene: TRBJ2-2
CDR3 protein: CASSRSTGELFF
CDR3 DNA: TGTGCCAGCAGCCGAAGCACCGGGGAGCTGTTTTTT

V gene: TRBV7-2
clone size: few
D gene: -
J gene: TRBJ2-2
CDR3 protein: CASSLSQDTGELFF
CDR3 DNA: TGTGCCAGCAGCTTATCTCAGGATACCGGGGAGCTGTTTTTT

V gene: TRBV21-1
clone size: many
D gene: -
J gene: TRBJ2-7
CDR3 protein: CASSKYLNWNEQYF
CDR3 DNA: TGTGCCAGCAGCAAATACTTAAATTGGAACGAGCAGTACTTC

V gene: TRBV7-2
clone size: few
D gene: -
J gene: TRBJ1-2
CDR3 protein: CASSLGRGSYGYTF
CDR3 DNA: TGTGCCAGCAGCTTAGGGCGCGGCTCCTATGGCTACACCTTC

V gene: TRBV11-2
clone size: many
D gene: TRBD1
J gene: TRBJ2-1
CDR3 protein: CASSLQGAYNEQFF
CDR3 DNA: TGTGCCAGCAGCTTACAGGGGGCCTACAATGAGCAGTTCTTC

V gene: TRBV5-1
clone size: -
D gene: TRBD1
J gene: TRBJ2-5
CDR3 protein: CASTRDRGKETQYF
CDR3 DNA: TGCGCCAGCACCCGGGACAGGGGGAAAGAGACCCAGTACTTC

V gene: TRBV12-3/TRBV12-4
clone size: many
D gene: TRBD1
J gene: TRBJ1-5
CDR3 protein: CASSQGDGVGQPQHF
CDR3 DNA: TGTGCCAGCAGCCAGGGGGATGGTGTGGGTCAGCCCCAGCATTTT

V gene: TRBV20-1
clone size: -
D gene: -
J gene: TRBJ2-5
CDR3 protein: CSARGGERRETQYF
CDR3 DNA: TGCAGTGCTAGAGGGGGGGAGAGGAGAGAGACCCAGTACTTC

V gene: TRBV6-5
clone size: -
D gene: TRBD2
J gene: TRBJ2-7
CDR3 protein: CASSYRGTSGSYEQYF
CDR3 DNA: TGTGCCAGCAGTTACCGAGGGACTAGCGGGAGCTACGAGCAGTACTTC

V gene: TRBV3-1
clone size: few
D gene: -
J gene: TRBJ2-5
CDR3 protein: CASSETSPGTQYF
CDR3 DNA: TGTGCCAGCAGCGAGACTAGTCCCGGGACCCAGTACTTC

V gene: TRBV6-5
clone size: few
D gene: -
J gene: TRBJ2-3
CDR3 protein: CASSYWAGASTDTQYF
CDR3 DNA: TGTGCCAGCAGTTACTGGGCCGGGGCCAGCACAGATACGCAGTATTTT

V gene: TRBV11-2
clone size: -
D gene: TRBD2
J gene: TRBJ2-3
CDR3 protein: CASSSGLAGANTDTQYF
CDR3 DNA: TGTGCCAGCAGCTCGGGACTAGCGGGGGCGAACACAGATACGCAGTATTTT

V gene: TRBV9
clone size: -
D gene: -
J gene: TRBJ2-1
CDR3 protein: CASSVDRDNEQFF
CDR3 DNA: TGTGCCAGCAGCGTAGACAGGGATAATGAGCAGTTCTTC

V gene: TRBV12-3/TRBV12-4
clone size: -
D gene: -
J gene: TRBJ2-4
CDR3 protein: CASSFPGGGINIQYF
CDR3 DNA: TGTGCCAGCAGTTTTCCCGGAGGGGGGATAAACATTCAGTACTTC

V gene: TRBV11-2
clone size: few
D gene: -
J gene: TRBJ2-4
CDR3 protein: CASSLTAEGHIQYF
CDR3 DNA: TGTGCCAGCAGCTTGACGGCAGAAGGGCACATTCAGTACTTC

V gene: TRBV20-1
clone size: few
D gene: -
J gene: TRBJ1-2
CDR3 protein: CSARDGAEINYGYTF
CDR3 DNA: TGCAGTGCTAGAGATGGGGCAGAGATTAACTATGGCTACACCTTC